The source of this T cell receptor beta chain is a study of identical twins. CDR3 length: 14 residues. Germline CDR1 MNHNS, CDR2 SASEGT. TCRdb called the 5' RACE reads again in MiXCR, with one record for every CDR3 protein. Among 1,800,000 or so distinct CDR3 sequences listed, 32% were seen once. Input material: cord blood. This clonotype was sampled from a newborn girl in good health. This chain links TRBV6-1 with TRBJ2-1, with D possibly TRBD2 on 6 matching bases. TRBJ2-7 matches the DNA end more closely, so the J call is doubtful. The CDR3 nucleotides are TGTGCCAGCACGGGGGACTTCTCCTACAATGAGCAGTACTTC. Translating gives CASTGDFSYNEQYF.